The clone carrying this TCR beta chain was seen only a few times. The germline V gene has CDR1 SEHNR and CDR2 FQNEAQ (reference sequence). V lost 3 bases and J lost 4; bases outside the gene matches: 2. CDR3 length: 14 amino acids. This sample was included in a study of CD8 T cells in ankylosing spondylitis. TCRdb fed the 5' RACE reads into MiXCR, producing one record per CDR3 protein. The data show roughly 160,000 distinct CDR3 sequences, approximately 9% seen once. V gene TRBV7-9 combines with J gene TRBJ1-4; 7 nucleotides line up with TRBD1. Sequencing input: blood, either unsorted or a sorted T cell fraction (not recorded which). The receptor was isolated from a female donor with ankylosing spondylitis or in good health (not recorded which). The CDR3 bases are TGTGCCAGCAGCTTCCGGGACAGTAATGAAAAACTGTTTTTT. This encodes CASSFRDSNEKLFF.